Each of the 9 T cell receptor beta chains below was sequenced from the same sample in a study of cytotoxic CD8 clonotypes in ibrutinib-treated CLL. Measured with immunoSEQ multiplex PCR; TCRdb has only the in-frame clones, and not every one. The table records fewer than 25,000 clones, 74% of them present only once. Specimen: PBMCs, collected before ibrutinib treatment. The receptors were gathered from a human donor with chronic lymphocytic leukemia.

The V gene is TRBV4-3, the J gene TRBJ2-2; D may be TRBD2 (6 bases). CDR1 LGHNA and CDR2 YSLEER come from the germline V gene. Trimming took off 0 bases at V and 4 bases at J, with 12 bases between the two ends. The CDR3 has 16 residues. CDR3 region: CASSQDRAAGTGELFF. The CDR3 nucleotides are TGCGCCAGCAGCCAAGATAGGGCAGCGGGCACCGGGGAGCTGTTTTTT.

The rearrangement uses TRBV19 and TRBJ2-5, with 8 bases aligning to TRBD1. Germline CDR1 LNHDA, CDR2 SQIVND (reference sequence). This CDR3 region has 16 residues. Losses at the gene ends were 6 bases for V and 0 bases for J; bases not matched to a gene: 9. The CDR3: CASRAGDRGNQETQYF. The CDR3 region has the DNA TGTGCCAGTAGAGCGGGCGACAGGGGCAACCAAGAGACCCAGTACTTC.

This CDR3 is CASSPGLAGGSDTQYF. In DNA, the CDR3 is TGCGCCAGCAGCCCAGGACTAGCGGGAGGGTCAGATACGCAGTATTTT. The V gene is TRBV5-1, the J gene TRBJ2-3, with 15 bases aligning to TRBD2. CDR1 is SGHRS, CDR2 YFSETQ, per germline. The CDR3 is 16 residues long. The J segment lost 4 bases and the V segment lost 4 bases, leaving 4 bases of the junction unmatched.

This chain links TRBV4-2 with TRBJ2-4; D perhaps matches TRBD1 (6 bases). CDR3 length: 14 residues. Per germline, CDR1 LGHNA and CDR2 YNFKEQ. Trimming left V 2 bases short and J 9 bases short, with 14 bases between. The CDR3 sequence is CASSQSGGKGIQYF. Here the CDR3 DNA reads TGTGCCAGCAGCCAAAGTGGGGGCAAAGGCATTCAGTACTTC.

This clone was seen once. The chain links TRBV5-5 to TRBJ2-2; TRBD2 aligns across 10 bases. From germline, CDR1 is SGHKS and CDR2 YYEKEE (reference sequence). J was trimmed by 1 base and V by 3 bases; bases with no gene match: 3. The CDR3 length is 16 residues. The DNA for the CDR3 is TGTGCCAGCAGCTGGGTAGCGGGAGGGAACACCGGGGAGCTGTTTTTT. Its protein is CASSWVAGGNTGELFF.

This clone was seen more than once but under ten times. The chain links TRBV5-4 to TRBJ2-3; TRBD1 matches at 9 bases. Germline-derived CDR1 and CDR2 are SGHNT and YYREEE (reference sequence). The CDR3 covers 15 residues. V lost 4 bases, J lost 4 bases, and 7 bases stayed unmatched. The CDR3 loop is CASSPTGGWADTQYF. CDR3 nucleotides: TGTGCCAGCAGCCCTACAGGGGGCTGGGCAGATACGCAGTATTTT.

CDR3 DNA sequence: TGTGCCAGCAGCTACTCCAGACATAGCACAGATACGCAGTATTTT. Amino acid sequence: CASSYSRHSTDTQYF. The chain joins TRBV7-3 to TRBJ2-3; D is unresolved. The V end lost 4 bases, the J end lost 0 bases, and 11 bases lay between the germline ends. This CDR3 has 15 amino acids. The germline CDR1 and CDR2 sequences are SGHTA and FQGTGA. The variable domain in full, with the rest retrieved from reference TRBV7-3 and TRBJ2-3, is GAGVSQTPSNKVTEKGKYVELRCDPISGHTALYWYRQSLGQGPEFLIYFQGTGAADDSGLPNDRFFAVRPEGSVSTLKIQRTERGDSAVYLCASSYSRHSTDTQYFGPGTRLTVL.

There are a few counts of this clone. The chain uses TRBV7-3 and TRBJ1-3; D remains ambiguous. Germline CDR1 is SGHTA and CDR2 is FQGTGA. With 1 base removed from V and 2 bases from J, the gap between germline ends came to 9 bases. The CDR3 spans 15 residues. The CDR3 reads CASSLSGMTGNTIYF. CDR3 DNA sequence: TGTGCCAGCAGCTTAAGTGGGATGACTGGAAACACCATATATTTT.

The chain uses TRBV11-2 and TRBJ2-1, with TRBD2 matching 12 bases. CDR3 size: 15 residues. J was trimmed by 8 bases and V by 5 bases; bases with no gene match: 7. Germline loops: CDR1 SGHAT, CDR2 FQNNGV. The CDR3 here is CASSLLAGGLYEQFF. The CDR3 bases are TGTGCCAGCAGCCTACTAGCGGGAGGTCTATATGAGCAGTTCTTC.